The 5 T cell receptor beta chains below come from one sample, sequenced in a study of chemoradiotherapy in HPV16-positive cancers (dated by TCRdb to the early 2020s). The protocol used for the library was the immunoSEQ multiplex PCR assay. TCRdb provides this immuneACCESS table in a form limited to in-frame rearrangements. Some clones are lacking; in checked studies, under half of them reflect an unresolved V gene, and why the rest are absent is not known. Present in this sample are about 12,000 clones, under 80% of which were seen just once. Approximately 2.2% of the sample belongs to the ten largest clones. The material was obtained from a patient who underwent chemoradiotherapy. All receptors derive from a human donor with HPV-associated anogenital cancer.

V and J are TRBV4-3 and TRBJ1-4; 9 nucleotides line up with TRBD1. The CDR3 has 15 residues. Unmatched junction bases numbered 4, after V lost 1 base and J lost 7 bases. Germline V lookup: CDR1 LGHNA, CDR2 YSLEER. CDR3 DNA sequence: TGCGCCAGCAGCCAAGTACAGGGGGCTTCTGAAAAACTGTTTTTT. Encoded protein: CASSQVQGASEKLFF.

CDR3 amino acids: CASRPTALSTDTQYF. DNA for the CDR3: TGCGCCAGCAGGCCCACAGCCCTAAGCACAGATACGCAGTATTTT. The rearrangement joins TRBV4-1 to TRBJ2-3, with unresolved D. Between the trimmed V and J ends, which lost 6 bases and 0 bases, there was a span of 13 bases. The CDR3 covers 15 residues. Germline V gene sequence: CDR1 MGHRA, CDR2 YSYEKL.

The chain recombines TRBV7-2 with TRBJ1-2, with a tentative D call TRBD1 (5 bases). Looked up from germline, CDR1 is SGHTA and CDR2 is FQGNSA. This CDR3 comprises 14 residues. Trimming left V 5 bases short and J 5 bases short, with 15 bases between. The CDR3 DNA is TGTGCCAGCAGCACCCGGCGGGGGGGATATGGCTACACCTTC. It specifies CASSTRRGGYGYTF.

The chain couples TRBV30 to TRBJ1-4, with 9 bases fitting TRBD1. Germline loops: CDR1 GTSNPN, CDR2 SVGIG (reference sequence). V lost 5 bases to trimming and J lost 6 bases; unmatched junction nucleotides: 7. The CDR3 extends over 14 amino acids. As DNA, the CDR3 is TGTGCCTGGGAACCGGGACAGGGAGATGAAAAACTGTTTTTT. It translates to CAWEPGQGDEKLFF.

The chain recombines TRBV4-1 with TRBJ2-7, with 11 bases lining up with TRBD1. The V segment lost 3 bases and the J segment 2 bases; nucleotides outside the gene matches: 3. The CDR3 contains 15 residues. CDR1 and CDR2 (germline): MGHRA, YSYEKL. CDR3 sequence (DNA): TGCGCCAGCAGCCAGGGGACAGGGGGGACCTACGAGCAGTACTTC. Its translation: CASSQGTGGTYEQYF.